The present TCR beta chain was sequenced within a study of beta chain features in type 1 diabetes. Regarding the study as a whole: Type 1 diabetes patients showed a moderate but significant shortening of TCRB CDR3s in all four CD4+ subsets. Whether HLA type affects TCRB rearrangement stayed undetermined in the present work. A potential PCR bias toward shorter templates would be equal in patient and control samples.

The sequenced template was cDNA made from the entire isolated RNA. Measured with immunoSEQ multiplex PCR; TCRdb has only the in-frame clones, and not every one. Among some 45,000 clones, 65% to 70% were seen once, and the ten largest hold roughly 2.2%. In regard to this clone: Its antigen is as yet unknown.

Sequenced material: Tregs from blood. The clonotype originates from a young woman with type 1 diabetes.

The CDR3 loop is CASSLLGSTDTQYF. The CDR3, as DNA: TGTGCCAGCAGCTTACTCGGGAGCACAGATACGCAGTATTTT. The rearrangement links TRBV13 to TRBJ2-3; D is ambiguous. The CDR3 spans 14 residues. Germline values: CDR1 PRHDT, CDR2 FYEKMQ (reference sequence). Trimming shortened V by 2 bases and J by 0 bases, and 6 bases separated the two germline ends. The full variable domain, with the rest looked up from reference TRBV13 and TRBJ2-3, is AAGVIQSPRHLIKEKRETATLKCYPIPRHDTVYWYQQGPGQDPQFLISFYEKMQSDKGSIPDRFSAQQFSDYHSELNMSSLELGDSALYFCASSLLGSTDTQYFGPGTRLTVL.